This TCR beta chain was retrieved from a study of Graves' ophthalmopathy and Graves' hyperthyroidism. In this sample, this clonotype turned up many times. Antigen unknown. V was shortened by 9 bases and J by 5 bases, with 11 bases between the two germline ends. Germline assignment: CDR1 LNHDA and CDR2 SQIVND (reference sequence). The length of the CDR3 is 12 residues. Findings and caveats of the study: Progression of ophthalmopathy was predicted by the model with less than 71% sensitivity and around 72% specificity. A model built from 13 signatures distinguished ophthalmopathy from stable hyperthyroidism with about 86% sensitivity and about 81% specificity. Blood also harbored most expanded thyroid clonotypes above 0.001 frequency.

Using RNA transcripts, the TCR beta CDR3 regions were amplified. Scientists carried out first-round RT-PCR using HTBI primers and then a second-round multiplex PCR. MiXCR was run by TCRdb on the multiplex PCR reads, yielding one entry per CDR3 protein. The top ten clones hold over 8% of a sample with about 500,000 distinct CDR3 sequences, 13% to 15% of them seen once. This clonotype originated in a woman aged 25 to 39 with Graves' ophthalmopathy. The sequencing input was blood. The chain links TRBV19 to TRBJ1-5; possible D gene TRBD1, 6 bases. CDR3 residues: CARGGHHQPQHF. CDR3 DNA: TGTGCCAGAGGGGGGCACCATCAGCCCCAGCATTTT.